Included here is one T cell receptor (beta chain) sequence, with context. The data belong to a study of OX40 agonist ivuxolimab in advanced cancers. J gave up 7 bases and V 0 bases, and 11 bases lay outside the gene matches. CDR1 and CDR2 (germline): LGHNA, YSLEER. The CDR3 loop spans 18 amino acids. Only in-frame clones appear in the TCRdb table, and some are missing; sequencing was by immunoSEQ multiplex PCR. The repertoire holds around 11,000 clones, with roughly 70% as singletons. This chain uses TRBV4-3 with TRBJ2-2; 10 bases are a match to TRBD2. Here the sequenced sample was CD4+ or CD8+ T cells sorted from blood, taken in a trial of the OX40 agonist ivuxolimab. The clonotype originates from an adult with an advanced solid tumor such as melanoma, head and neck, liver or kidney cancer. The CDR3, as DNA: TGCGCCAGCAGCCAAGATGGGCAGCTAGCGGGAGTTGTCGGGGAGCTGTTTTTT. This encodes CASSQDGQLAGVVGELFF.